The source of this T cell receptor beta chain is a study of beta chain features in type 1 diabetes. Whole-study findings and limits: TCRB rearrangement may or may not be influenced by HLA type; here this remained unresolved. An over-representation of cells with high TCR expression could result from cDNA sequencing. For patients, the naive, central memory and Treg TCRB repertoires appeared more alike than for healthy donors.

As regards this clone: What it binds is not known.

On average, the one heparinised blood draw given by each donor was about 120 mL. cDNA synthesis used the whole RNA isolate, giving expressed TCRB sequences. Libraries were prepared by immunoSEQ multiplex PCR; TCRdb keeps only in-frame clonotypes and omits some of them. This table holds under 250,000 clones, 25% to 35% found once. The CDR3 is 14 residues long. Germline CDR1 is SEHNR and CDR2 is FQNEAQ (reference sequence). Trimming took 4 bases from V and 8 from J, leaving 12 bases between them. The clonotype was recovered from a man aged 30 to 39 in good health. The specimen sequenced was central memory CD4+ T cells from blood. The chain joins TRBV7-9 to TRBJ1-6; maybe TRBD1 (5 bases). Here the CDR3 reads CASSSGTLHSPLHF. CDR3 sequence (DNA): TGTGCCAGCAGCTCCGGGACGTTACATTCACCCCTCCACTTT.